This passage covers 22 T cell receptor beta chains from one sample sequenced in a study of blood T cell repertoires in COVID-19. Profiling relied on immunoSEQ multiplex PCR, and the TCRdb table lists in-frame clones only, not all of them. The table shows 110,000 to 150,000 clones, with about 87% occurring only once. Specimen: peripheral blood. These receptors came from a woman of 80 years or more with acute or convalescent COVID-19.

This clone was seen a handful of times. The genes are TRBV5-6 and TRBJ1-1; 11 nucleotides line up with TRBD1. The CDR3 runs to 14 residues. With V trimmed by 5 bases and J by 2 bases, 2 bases remained unmatched. Per the germline V gene, CDR1 is SGHDT and CDR2 is YYEEEE. This CDR3 reads CASRGTGGNTEAFF. The CDR3 DNA is TGTGCCAGCAGGGGGACAGGGGGAAACACTGAAGCTTTCTTT.

This clone came up a few times. The chain recombines TRBV4-1 with TRBJ2-7, with 8 bases lining up with TRBD2. Germline-derived CDR1 and CDR2 are MGHRA and YSYEKL. The ends lost 3 bases at V and 4 bases at J; junction bases unmatched: 2. The CDR3 covers 13 residues. CDR3: CASSHPGGYEQYF. The CDR3 DNA is TGCGCCAGCAGCCACCCGGGGGGGTACGAGCAGTACTTC.

The rearrangement joins TRBV5-6 to TRBJ1-2; the D gene is possibly TRBD1 (5 bases). This CDR3 has 13 residues. CDR1 SGHDT and CDR2 YYEEEE come from the germline V gene. V lost 6 bases to trimming and J lost 8 bases, with 17 bases between them. The CDR3 DNA is TGTGCCAGCACCTGGCAGCCACAGGAAGGCTACACCTTC. Translated: CASTWQPQEGYTF.

The chain links TRBV7-3 to TRBJ1-1; tentative D call: TRBD1 (6 bases). Looked up from germline, CDR1 is SGHTA and CDR2 is FQGTGA. This CDR3 has 15 residues. Trimming cost V 2 bases and J 5 bases, with 15 bases left between them. CDR3 DNA sequence: TGTGCCAGCAGCTTATTCAGGGGAGGGTTGACTGAAGCTTTCTTT. It yields the protein CASSLFRGGLTEAFF.

J is TRBJ1-2 and V is TRBV30; D gene uncertain. Between the trimmed V and J ends, which lost 2 bases and 9 bases, there was a span of 10 bases. The CDR3 has 11 residues. The germline CDR1 and CDR2 sequences are GTSNPN and SVGIG (reference sequence). For the CDR3, the DNA is TGTGCCTGGAGTACCCAGCGGAGCTACACCTTC. This sequence encodes CAWSTQRSYTF.

CDR3 sequence: CASSPQPGQGNSPLHF. CDR3 sequence (DNA): TGTGCCAGCTCACCCCAACCGGGACAGGGGAATTCACCCCTCCACTTT. The gene calls are TRBV18 and TRBJ1-6; 10 nucleotides align to TRBD1. The length of the CDR3 is 16 residues. The V and J ends lost 3 bases and 7 bases, in that order; junction bases with no gene match: 6. Germline CDR1 KGHSH, CDR2 LQKENI.

The V and J genes are TRBV18 and TRBJ1-2; TRBD1 matches at 8 bases. There are 16 residues in the CDR3. V shed 3 bases and J 4 bases; nucleotides not matched to a gene: 10. The germline V gene has CDR1 KGHSH and CDR2 LQKENI. The CDR3 region is CASSPGQGGIGYGYTF. The DNA for the CDR3 is TGTGCCAGCTCACCCGGACAGGGCGGGATAGGCTATGGCTACACCTTC.

The chain has TRBV7-9 and TRBJ2-7; possibly TRBD1 for D (6 bases). The V gene lost 2 bases and the J gene lost 7 bases, with 12 bases spanning the gap. Germline loops: CDR1 SEHNR, CDR2 FQNEAQ (reference sequence). This CDR3 is 13 amino acids long. CDR3 sequence: CASSLTGQREQYF. The CDR3 nucleotides read TGTGCCAGCAGCTTAACGGGACAAAGGGAGCAGTACTTC.

The chain has TRBV5-1 and TRBJ2-2, with 10 bases matching TRBD1. The CDR3 length is 16 residues. V was pared by 3 bases and J by 6 bases, with 8 bases of the junction left unmatched. Looked up from germline, CDR1 is SGHRS and CDR2 is YFSETQ. The DNA for the CDR3 is TGCGCCAGCAGCTGGACCGGGACAGGGGTTTCCGGGGAGCTGTTTTTT. It is translated as CASSWTGTGVSGELFF.

The rearrangement joins TRBV12-3 or TRBV12-4 to TRBJ2-7, with D unresolved. The CDR3 is 12 residues long. The V end was cut by 3 bases, the J end by 4 bases, with 7 bases between. The CDR3 DNA is TGTGCCAGCAGTTTCACGAGTTACGAGCAGTACTTC. Translating gives CASSFTSYEQYF.

This chain joins TRBV28 and TRBJ1-2, with 7 positions matching TRBD1. The length of the CDR3 is 14 residues. V dropped 3 bases and J dropped 8; count of bases not matched to a gene: 9. Germline CDR1 and CDR2: MDHEN and SYDVKM. The CDR3 is CASSFGDRVGGYTF. The CDR3 region has the DNA TGTGCCAGCAGTTTCGGCGACAGGGTGGGAGGCTACACCTTC.

The V and J genes are TRBV2 and TRBJ2-1; TRBD2 aligns across 10 bases. CDR3 length: 15 residues. Germline assignment: CDR1 SNHLY and CDR2 FYNNEI. Trimming took 6 bases from V and 6 from J; bases not matched to a gene: 8. Here the CDR3 reads CASRRGSGGSNEQFF. DNA of the CDR3: TGTGCCAGCAGGAGGGGTAGCGGGGGGAGCAATGAGCAGTTCTTC.

In this sample, this clone turned up a few times. This chain joins TRBV5-1 and TRBJ2-7; 7 bases match TRBD1. V lost 0 bases and J lost 2; bases outside the gene matches: 8. This CDR3 is 16 amino acids long. From germline, CDR1 is SGHRS and CDR2 YFSETQ. DNA for the CDR3: TGCGCCAGCAGCTTGGACCCGACAGGGCTAACCTACGAGCAGTACTTC. It codes for CASSLDPTGLTYEQYF.

This chain connects TRBV6-1 to TRBJ1-4; TRBD1 might be the D (5 bases). The CDR3 is made up of 16 amino acids. Germline V CDR1 and CDR2: MNHNS, SASEGT. V lost 1 base and J lost 3, with 12 bases in between. CDR3 sequence: CASSEVPGGPNEKLFF. CDR3 bases: TGTGCCAGCAGTGAAGTCCCGGGGGGTCCTAATGAAAAACTGTTTTTT.

The rearrangement links TRBV7-2 to TRBJ1-5; D is undetermined. Trimming pared 1 base from V and 7 bases from J, leaving 8 bases between. The CDR3 sequence is 13 residues long. Germline CDR1 and CDR2: SGHTA and FQGNSA. CDR3 in amino acids: CASSLGRGQPQHF. The CDR3 bases are TGTGCCAGCAGCTTAGGTCGGGGACAGCCCCAGCATTTT.

CDR3 sequence (DNA): TGTGCCAGTAGTATTATACCGACGGAGTCCTCGAAGCTTATGAACACTGAAGCTTTCTTT. Protein: CASSIIPTESSKLMNTEAFF. This sequence joins TRBV19 and TRBJ1-1; D not certain. The CDR3 runs 20 residues. Trimming pared 3 bases from V and 0 bases from J, leaving 26 bases between. Germline loops: CDR1 LNHDA, CDR2 SQIVND (reference sequence).

This clone was detected only once. The V gene is TRBV15, the J gene TRBJ2-5, with D unclear. V was clipped by 0 bases and J by 4 bases, with 6 bases between them. Per germline, CDR1 LNHNV and CDR2 YYDKDF (reference sequence). This CDR3 region has 13 residues. The CDR3: CATSRDGVETQYF. The CDR3 DNA sequence: TGTGCCACCAGCAGAGATGGAGTAGAGACCCAGTACTTC.

This clone has a single count. The chain couples TRBV6-5 to TRBJ2-5; D might be TRBD1 (5 bases). Per germline, CDR1 MNHEY and CDR2 SVGAGI. The CDR3 extends over 14 amino acids. Trimming shortened V by 5 bases and J by 2 bases, and 12 bases separated the two germline ends. The CDR3: CASSRTLGQETQYF. In nucleotides, the CDR3 is TGTGCCAGCAGTAGGACACTGGGGCAAGAGACCCAGTACTTC.

The CDR3 reads CASSLYGGADDEQFF. The DNA of the CDR3 is TGCGCCAGCAGCTTATACGGGGGGGCAGACGATGAGCAGTTCTTC. V and J are TRBV5-1 and TRBJ2-1, with TRBD2 matching 8 bases. Losses at the gene ends were 2 bases for V and 8 bases for J; bases not matched to a gene: 9. There are 15 residues in the CDR3. Germline V lookup: CDR1 SGHRS, CDR2 YFSETQ.

The chain carries TRBV29-1 and TRBJ1-2; the D gene is possibly TRBD1 (5 bases). Trimming removed 0 bases at V and 4 bases at J, with 6 bases between. There are 12 residues in the CDR3. Germline CDR1 SQVTM, CDR2 ANQGSEA. CDR3 sequence (DNA): TGCAGCGTTGAAGACAGGGCCTATGGCTACACCTTC. It encodes CSVEDRAYGYTF.

The gene calls are TRBV14 and TRBJ2-5, with 9 bases lining up with TRBD1. CDR3 length: 13 residues. The trim removed 5 bases at V and 5 bases at J, leaving 3 bases unmatched. The V gene's germline CDR1 is SGHDN and CDR2 FVKESK. CDR3 nucleotides: TGTGCCAGCAGCGGACAGGGGTTGGAGACCCAGTACTTC. It encodes CASSGQGLETQYF.

The gene calls are TRBV2 and TRBJ2-2, with D tentatively TRBD2 (6 bases). Germline CDR1 SNHLY, CDR2 FYNNEI. V lost 7 bases to trimming and J lost 4 bases, with 13 bases between them. The CDR3 has 14 residues. This CDR3 reads CASKGGGATGELFF. The CDR3 region has the DNA TGTGCCAGCAAGGGAGGAGGAGCCACCGGGGAGCTGTTTTTT.